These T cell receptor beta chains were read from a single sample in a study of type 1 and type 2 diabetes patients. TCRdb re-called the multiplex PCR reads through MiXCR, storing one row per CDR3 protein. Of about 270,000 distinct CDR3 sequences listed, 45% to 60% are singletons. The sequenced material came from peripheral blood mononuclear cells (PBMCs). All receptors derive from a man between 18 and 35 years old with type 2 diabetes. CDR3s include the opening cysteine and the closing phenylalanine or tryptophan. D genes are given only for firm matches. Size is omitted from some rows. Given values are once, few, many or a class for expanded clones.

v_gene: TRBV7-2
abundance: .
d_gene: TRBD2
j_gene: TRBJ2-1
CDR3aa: CASSLQLAGNEQFF
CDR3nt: TGTGCCAGCAGCTTACAACTAGCGGGGAATGAGCAGTTCTTC

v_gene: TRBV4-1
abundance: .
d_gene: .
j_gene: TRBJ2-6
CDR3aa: CASSLGVGANVLTF
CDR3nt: TGCGCCAGCAGCTTGGGGGTAGGGGCCAACGTCCTGACTTTC

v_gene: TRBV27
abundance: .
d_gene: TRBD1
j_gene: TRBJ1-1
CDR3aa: CASSLSRGLLVEAFF
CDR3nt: TGTGCCAGCAGTTTATCCAGGGGGCTATTGGTTGAAGCTTTCTTT

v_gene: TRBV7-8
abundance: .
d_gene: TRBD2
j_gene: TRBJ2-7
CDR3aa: CASRPTGGLAGAHPEQYF
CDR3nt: TGTGCCAGCCGCCCGACAGGGGGACTAGCGGGAGCCCATCCCGAGCAGTACTTC

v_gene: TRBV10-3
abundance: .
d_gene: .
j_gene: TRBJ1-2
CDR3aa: CAISESRTVKDGYTF
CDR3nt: TGTGCCATCAGTGAGTCCCGGACAGTAAAAGATGGCTACACCTTC

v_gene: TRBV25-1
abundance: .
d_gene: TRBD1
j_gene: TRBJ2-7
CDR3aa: CASGDRDYEQYF
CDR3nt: TGTGCCAGCGGGGACAGAGACTACGAGCAGTACTTC

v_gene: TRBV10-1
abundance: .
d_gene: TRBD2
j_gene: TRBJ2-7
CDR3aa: CASSAAGVTHEQYF
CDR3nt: TGCGCCAGCAGCGCGGCGGGAGTGACCCACGAGCAGTACTTC

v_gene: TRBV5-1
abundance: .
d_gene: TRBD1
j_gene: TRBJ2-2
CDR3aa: CASSTGQRNTGELFF
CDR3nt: TGCGCCAGCAGCACGGGACAGAGGAACACCGGGGAGCTGTTTTTT

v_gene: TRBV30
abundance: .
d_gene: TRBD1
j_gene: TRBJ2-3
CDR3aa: CAWSVGQGGTDTQYF
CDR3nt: TGTGCCTGGAGTGTAGGACAGGGCGGCACAGATACGCAGTATTTT

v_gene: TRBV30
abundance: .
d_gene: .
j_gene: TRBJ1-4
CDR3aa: CAWSPYSGTEKLFF
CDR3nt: TGTGCCTGGAGTCCTTATTCAGGGACTGAAAAACTGTTTTTT

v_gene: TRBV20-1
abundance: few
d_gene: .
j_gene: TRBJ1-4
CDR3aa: CSARVGGPNEKLFF
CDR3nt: TGCAGTGCTAGAGTCGGAGGCCCTAATGAAAAACTGTTTTTT

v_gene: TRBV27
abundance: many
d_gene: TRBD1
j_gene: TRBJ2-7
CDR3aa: CASSPGTAYEQYF
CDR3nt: TGTGCCAGCAGTCCCGGGACAGCCTACGAGCAGTACTTC

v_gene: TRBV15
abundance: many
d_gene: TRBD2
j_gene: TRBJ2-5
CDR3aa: CATSSGLVGRETQYF
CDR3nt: TGTGCCACCAGCAGTGGACTAGTTGGGAGGGAGACCCAGTACTTC

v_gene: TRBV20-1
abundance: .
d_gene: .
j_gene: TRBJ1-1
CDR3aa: CSAGTNMNTEAFF
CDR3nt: TGCAGTGCAGGGACGAACATGAACACTGAAGCTTTCTTT

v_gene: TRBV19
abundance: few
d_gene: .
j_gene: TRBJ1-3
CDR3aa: CASRTGPLPGNTIYF
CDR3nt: TGTGCCAGTAGGACCGGCCCGCTCCCAGGAAACACCATATATTTT

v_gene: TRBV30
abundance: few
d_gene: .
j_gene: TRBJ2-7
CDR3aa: CAWSVQSSYEQYF
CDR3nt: TGTGCCTGGAGTGTTCAGAGTTCCTACGAGCAGTACTTC

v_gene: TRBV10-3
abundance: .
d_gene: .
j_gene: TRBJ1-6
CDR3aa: CATRSNRDSYNSPLHF
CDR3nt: TGTGCCACACGATCGAACAGGGACTCCTATAATTCACCCCTCCACTTT

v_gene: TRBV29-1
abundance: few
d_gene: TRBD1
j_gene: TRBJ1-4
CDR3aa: CSVGRGQDEKLFF
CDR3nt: TGCAGCGTTGGGAGAGGACAGGATGAAAAACTGTTTTTT

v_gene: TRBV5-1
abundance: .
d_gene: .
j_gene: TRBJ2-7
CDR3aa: CASSLERWEGSSYEQYF
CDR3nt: TGCGCCAGCAGCTTGGAGAGGTGGGAAGGAAGCTCCTACGAGCAGTACTTC

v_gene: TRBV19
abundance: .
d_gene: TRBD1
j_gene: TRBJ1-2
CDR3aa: CASSIWTGVDGYTF
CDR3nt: TGTGCCAGTAGTATCTGGACAGGGGTAGATGGCTACACCTTC

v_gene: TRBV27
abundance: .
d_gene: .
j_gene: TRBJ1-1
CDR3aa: CASSFQRNTEAFF
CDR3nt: TGTGCCAGCAGTTTCCAGAGGAACACTGAAGCTTTCTTT

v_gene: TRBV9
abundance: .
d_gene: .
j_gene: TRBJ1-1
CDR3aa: CASSEMGRAEAFF
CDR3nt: TGTGCCAGCAGCGAGATGGGGAGGGCTGAAGCTTTCTTT

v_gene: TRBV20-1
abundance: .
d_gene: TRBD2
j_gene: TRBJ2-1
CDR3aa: CSARRLASSNEQFF
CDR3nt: TGCAGTGCTAGACGACTAGCGAGTAGTAATGAGCAGTTCTTC

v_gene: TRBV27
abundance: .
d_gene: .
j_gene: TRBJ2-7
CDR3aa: CASSFRLVGPQAYEQYF
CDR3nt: TGTGCCAGCAGTTTTCGCCTTGTGGGCCCCCAGGCCTACGAGCAGTACTTC

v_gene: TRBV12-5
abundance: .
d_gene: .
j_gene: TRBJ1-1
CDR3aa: CASALWIGTEAFF
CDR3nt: TGTGCTAGTGCTTTGTGGATCGGCACTGAAGCTTTCTTT

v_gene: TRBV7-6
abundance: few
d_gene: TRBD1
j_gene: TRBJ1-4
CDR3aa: CASSLAGGTANEKLFF
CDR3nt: TGTGCCAGCAGCTTAGCGGGTGGGACAGCTAATGAAAAACTGTTTTTT

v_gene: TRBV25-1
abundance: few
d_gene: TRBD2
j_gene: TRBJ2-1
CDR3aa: CASSDGGRVGEQFF
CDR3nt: TGTGCCAGCAGTGATGGCGGGAGGGTAGGTGAGCAGTTCTTC

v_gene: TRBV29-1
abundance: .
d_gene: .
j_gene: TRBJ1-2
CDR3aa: CSVEAITYGYTF
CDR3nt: TGCAGCGTTGAAGCCATAACCTATGGCTACACCTTC

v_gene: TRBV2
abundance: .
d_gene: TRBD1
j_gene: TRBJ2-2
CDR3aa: CASSYDRGDTGELFF
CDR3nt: TGTGCCAGCAGCTACGACAGGGGGGACACCGGGGAGCTGTTTTTT

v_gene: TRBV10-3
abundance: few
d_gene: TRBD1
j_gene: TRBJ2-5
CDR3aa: CAISRQGAGETQYF
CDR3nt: TGTGCCATCAGTAGACAGGGGGCCGGGGAGACCCAGTACTTC

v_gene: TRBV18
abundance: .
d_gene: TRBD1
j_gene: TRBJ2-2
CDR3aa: CASSVQTGTAAGELFF
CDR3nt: TGTGCCAGCTCAGTACAAACAGGGACAGCGGCCGGGGAGCTGTTTTTT

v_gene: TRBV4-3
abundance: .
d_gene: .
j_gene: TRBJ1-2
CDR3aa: CASSQGRTASYGYTF
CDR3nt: TGCGCCAGCAGCCAAGGTCGGACAGCTTCCTATGGCTACACCTTC

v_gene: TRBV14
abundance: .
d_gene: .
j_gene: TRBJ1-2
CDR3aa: CASSQGLSYGYTF
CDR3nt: TGTGCCAGCAGCCAAGGATTGAGCTATGGCTACACCTTC

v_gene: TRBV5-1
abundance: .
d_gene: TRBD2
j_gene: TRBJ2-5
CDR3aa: CASSSASGVQETQYF
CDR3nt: TGCGCCAGCAGCTCAGCTAGCGGGGTTCAAGAGACCCAGTACTTC

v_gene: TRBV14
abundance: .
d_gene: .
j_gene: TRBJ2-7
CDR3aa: CASSQDVSPGYSYEQYF
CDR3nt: TGTGCCAGCAGCCAAGATGTCTCACCAGGATACTCCTACGAGCAGTACTTC

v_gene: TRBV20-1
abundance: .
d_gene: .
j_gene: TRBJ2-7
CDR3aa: CSATGTPYEQYF
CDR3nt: TGCAGTGCTACGGGAACACCCTACGAGCAGTACTTC

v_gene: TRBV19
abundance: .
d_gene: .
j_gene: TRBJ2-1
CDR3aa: CASTLGGFEQFF
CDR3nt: TGTGCCAGCACCTTGGGGGGTTTTGAGCAGTTCTTC

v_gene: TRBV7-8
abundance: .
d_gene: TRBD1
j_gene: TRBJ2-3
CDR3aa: CACSPQGAGADTQYF
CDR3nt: TGTGCCTGCAGCCCTCAGGGGGCAGGGGCAGATACGCAGTATTTT

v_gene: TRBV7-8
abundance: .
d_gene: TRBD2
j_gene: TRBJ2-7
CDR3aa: CASRKREGRGEQYF
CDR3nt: TGTGCCAGCAGAAAAAGGGAGGGTAGAGGCGAGCAGTACTTC

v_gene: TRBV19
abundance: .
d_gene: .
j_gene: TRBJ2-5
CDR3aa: CASSMGQGLPMGETQYF
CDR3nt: TGTGCCAGTAGTATGGGGCAGGGACTCCCAATGGGCGAGACCCAGTACTTC

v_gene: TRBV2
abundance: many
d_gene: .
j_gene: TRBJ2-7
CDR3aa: CASSGLFYEQYF
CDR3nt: TGTGCCAGCAGTGGGCTTTTCTACGAGCAGTACTTC

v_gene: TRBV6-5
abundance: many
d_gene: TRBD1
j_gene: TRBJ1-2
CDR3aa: CASSDRGYGYTF
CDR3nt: TGTGCCAGCAGCGACAGGGGCTATGGCTACACCTTC

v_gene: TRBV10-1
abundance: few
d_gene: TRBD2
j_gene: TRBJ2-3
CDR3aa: CASSESAGGLGDTQYF
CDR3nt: TGCGCCAGCAGTGAGTCAGCGGGGGGGCTCGGGGATACGCAGTATTTT

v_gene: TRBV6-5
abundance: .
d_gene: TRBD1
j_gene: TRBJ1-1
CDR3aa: CASSYRQGLGMNTEAFF
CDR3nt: TGTGCCAGCAGTTACAGACAGGGGTTGGGTATGAACACTGAAGCTTTCTTT

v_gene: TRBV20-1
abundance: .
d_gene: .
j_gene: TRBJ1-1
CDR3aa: CSAPPTNPRTEAFF
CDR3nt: TGCAGTGCTCCTCCGACTAACCCGAGGACTGAAGCTTTCTTT

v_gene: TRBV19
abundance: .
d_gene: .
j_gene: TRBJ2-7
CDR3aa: CASSTSAYEQYF
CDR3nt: TGTGCCAGTAGTACCAGCGCCTACGAGCAGTACTTC

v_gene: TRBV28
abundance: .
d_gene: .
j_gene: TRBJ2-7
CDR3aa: CASRGGHGQYF
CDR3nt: TGTGCCAGCAGGGGGGGACACGGGCAGTACTTC

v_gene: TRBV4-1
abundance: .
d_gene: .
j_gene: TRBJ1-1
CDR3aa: CASSIRDNKNTEAFF
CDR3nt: TGCGCCAGCAGCATCCGGGACAACAAAAACACTGAAGCTTTCTTT

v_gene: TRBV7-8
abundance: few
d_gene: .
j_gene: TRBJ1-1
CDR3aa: CASSLGEGTEAFF
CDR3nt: TGTGCCAGCAGCTTAGGGGAGGGCACTGAAGCTTTCTTT

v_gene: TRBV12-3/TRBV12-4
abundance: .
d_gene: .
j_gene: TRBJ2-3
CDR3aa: CASSFWGGDTQYF
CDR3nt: TGTGCCAGCAGTTTTTGGGGTGGAGATACGCAGTATTTT

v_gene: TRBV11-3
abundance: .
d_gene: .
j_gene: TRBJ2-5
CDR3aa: CASSVALQETQYF
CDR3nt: TGTGCCAGCAGCGTAGCCCTGCAAGAGACCCAGTACTTC

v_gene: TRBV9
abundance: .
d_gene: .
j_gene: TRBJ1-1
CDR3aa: CASRPGEAFF
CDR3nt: TGTGCCAGCAGACCAGGGGAAGCTTTCTTT

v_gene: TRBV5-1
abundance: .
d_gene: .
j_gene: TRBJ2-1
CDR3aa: CASSLDGTNEQFF
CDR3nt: TGCGCCAGCAGCTTGGACGGGACCAATGAGCAGTTCTTC

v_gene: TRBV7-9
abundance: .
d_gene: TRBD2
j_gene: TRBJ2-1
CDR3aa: CASSYLAGDGNEQFF
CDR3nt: TGCGCCAGCAGTTACCTAGCGGGAGATGGCAATGAGCAGTTCTTC

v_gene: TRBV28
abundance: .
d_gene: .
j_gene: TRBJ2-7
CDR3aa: CASSSPPGRGSSYEQYF
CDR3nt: TGTGCCAGCAGTTCCCCGCCGGGGCGGGGAAGCTCCTACGAGCAGTACTTC

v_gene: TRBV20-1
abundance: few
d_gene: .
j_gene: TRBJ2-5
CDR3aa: CSARPTGLETQYF
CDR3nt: TGCAGTGCTAGACCTACAGGGCTGGAGACCCAGTACTTC

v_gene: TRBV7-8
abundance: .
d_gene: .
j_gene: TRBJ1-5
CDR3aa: CASSFDRMSNQPLHF
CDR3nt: TGTGCCAGCAGCTTCGACAGGATGAGCAATCAGCCCCTGCATTTT

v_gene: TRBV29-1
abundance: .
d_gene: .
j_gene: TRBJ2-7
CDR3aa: CSVLVDSYEQYF
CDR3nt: TGCAGCGTTTTGGTGGATTCCTACGAGCAGTACTTC

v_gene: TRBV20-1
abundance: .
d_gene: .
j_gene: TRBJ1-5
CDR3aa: CSAESRHQPQHF
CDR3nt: TGCAGTGCTGAGAGTCGACATCAGCCCCAGCATTTT